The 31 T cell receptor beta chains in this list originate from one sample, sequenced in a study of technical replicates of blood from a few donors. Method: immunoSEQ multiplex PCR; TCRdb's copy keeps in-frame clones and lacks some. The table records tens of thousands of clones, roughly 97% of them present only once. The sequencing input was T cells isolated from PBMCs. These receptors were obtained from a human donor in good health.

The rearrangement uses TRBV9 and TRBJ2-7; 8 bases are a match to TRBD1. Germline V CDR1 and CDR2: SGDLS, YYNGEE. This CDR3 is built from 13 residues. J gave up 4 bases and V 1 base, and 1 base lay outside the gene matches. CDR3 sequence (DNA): TGTGCCAGCAGCGTAAACAGGGGGTACGAGCAGTACTTC. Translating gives CASSVNRGYEQYF.

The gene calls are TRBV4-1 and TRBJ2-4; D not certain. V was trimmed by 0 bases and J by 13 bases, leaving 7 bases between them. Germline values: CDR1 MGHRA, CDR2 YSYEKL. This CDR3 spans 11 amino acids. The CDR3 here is CASSQEYRQYF. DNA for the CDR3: TGCGCCAGCAGCCAAGAGTATAGACAGTACTTC.

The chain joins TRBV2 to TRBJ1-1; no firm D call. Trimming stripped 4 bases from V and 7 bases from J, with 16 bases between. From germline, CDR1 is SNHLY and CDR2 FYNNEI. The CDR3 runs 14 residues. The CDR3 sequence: CASSASAGTSEAFF. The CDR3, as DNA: TGTGCCAGCAGTGCCTCGGCGGGAACCAGTGAAGCTTTCTTT.

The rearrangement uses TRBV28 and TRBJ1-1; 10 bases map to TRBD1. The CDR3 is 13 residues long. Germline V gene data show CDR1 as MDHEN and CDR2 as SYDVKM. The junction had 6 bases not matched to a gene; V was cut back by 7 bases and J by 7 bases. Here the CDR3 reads CASIPGQGIEAFF. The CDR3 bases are TGTGCCAGCATACCGGGACAGGGGATTGAAGCTTTCTTT.

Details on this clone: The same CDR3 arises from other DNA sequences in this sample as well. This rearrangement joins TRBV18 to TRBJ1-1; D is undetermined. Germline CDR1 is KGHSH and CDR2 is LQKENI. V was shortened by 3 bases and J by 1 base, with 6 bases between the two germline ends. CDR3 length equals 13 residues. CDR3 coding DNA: TGTGCCAGCTCACCGGCGGGGAACACTGAAGCTTTCTTT. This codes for CASSPAGNTEAFF.

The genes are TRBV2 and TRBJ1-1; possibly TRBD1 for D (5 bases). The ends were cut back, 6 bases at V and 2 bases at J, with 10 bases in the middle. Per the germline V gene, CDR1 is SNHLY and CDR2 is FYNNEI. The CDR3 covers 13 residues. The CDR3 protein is CASRTAENTEAFF. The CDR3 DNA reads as TGTGCCAGCAGGACAGCAGAAAACACTGAAGCTTTCTTT.

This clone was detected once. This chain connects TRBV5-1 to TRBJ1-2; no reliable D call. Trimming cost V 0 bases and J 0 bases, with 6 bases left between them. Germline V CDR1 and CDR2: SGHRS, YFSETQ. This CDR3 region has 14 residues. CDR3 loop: CASSLDFSNYGYTF. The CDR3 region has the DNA TGCGCCAGCAGCTTGGACTTCTCTAACTATGGCTACACCTTC. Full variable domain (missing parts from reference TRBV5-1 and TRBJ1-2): KAGVTQTPRYLIKTRGQQVTLSCSPISGHRSVSWYQQTPGQGLQFLFEYFSETQRNKGNFPGRFSGRQFSNSRSEMNVSTLELGDSALYLCASSLDFSNYGYTFGSGTRLTVV.

CDR3 in amino acids: CASSVIAGGLSDTQYF. CDR3 in DNA: TGTGCCAGCAGCGTTATAGCGGGGGGCCTATCAGATACGCAGTATTTT. The V gene is TRBV9, the J gene TRBJ2-3; 10 nucleotides match TRBD2. Germline V CDR1 and CDR2: SGDLS, YYNGEE. The J segment lost 4 bases and the V segment lost 2 bases, leaving 7 bases of the junction unmatched. This CDR3 has 16 amino acids.

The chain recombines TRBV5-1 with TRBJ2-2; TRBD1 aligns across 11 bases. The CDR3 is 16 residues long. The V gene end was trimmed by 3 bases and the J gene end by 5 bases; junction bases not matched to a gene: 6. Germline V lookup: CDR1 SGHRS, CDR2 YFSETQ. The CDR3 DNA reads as TGCGCCAGCAGCTGGGGACAGGGGGATTGGACCGGGGAGCTGTTTTTT. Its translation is CASSWGQGDWTGELFF.

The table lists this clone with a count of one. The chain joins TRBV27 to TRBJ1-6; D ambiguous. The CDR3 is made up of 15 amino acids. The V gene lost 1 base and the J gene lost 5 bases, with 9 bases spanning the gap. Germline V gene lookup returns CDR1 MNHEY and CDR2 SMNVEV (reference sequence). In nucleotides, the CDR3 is TGTGCCAGCAGTTTATTCGCGGAGAATAATTCACCCCTCCACTTT. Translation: CASSLFAENNSPLHF.

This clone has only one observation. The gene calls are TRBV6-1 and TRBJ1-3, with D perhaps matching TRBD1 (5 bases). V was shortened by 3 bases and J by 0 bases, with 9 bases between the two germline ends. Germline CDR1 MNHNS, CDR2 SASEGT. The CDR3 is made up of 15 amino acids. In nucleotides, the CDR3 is TGTGCCAGCAGTGAGGGGCTGGGCTCTGGAAACACCATATATTTT. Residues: CASSEGLGSGNTIYF.

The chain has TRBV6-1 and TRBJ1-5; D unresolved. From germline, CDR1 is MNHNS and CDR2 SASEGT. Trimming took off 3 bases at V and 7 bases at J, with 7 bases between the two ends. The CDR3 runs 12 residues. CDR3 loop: CASSESAQPQHF. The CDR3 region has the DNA TGTGCCAGCAGTGAGAGCGCCCAGCCCCAGCATTTT.

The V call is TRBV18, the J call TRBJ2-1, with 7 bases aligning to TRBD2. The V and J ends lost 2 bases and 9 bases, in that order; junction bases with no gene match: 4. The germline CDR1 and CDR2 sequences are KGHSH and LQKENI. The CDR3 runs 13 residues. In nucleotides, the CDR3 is TGTGCCAGCTCACCAGCGGGAGAGAGTGAGCAGTTCTTC. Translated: CASSPAGESEQFF.

CDR3 residues: CASSSSGDTSPYGYTF. As DNA, the CDR3 is TGTGCCAGCAGCTCATCCGGAGATACGAGTCCTTATGGCTACACCTTC. V usage is TRBV4-2 and J usage is TRBJ1-2; no firm D call. The CDR3 is 16 amino acids. Germline V lookup: CDR1 LGHNA, CDR2 YNFKEQ. V was pared by 5 bases and J by 5 bases, with 21 bases between.

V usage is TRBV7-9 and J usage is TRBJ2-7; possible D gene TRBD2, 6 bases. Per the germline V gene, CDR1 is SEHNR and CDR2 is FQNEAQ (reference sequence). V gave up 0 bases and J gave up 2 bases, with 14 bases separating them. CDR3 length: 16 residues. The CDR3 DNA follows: TGTGCCAGCAGCTTAGCGCTAAGGAGGGGTCCCTACGAGCAGTACTTC. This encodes CASSLALRRGPYEQYF.

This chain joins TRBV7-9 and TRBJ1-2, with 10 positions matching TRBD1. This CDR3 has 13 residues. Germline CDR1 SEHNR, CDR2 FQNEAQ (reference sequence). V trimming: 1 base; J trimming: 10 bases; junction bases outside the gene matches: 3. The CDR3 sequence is CASSLGDRGPYTF. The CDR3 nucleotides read TGTGCCAGCAGCTTAGGTGACAGGGGGCCCTACACCTTC.

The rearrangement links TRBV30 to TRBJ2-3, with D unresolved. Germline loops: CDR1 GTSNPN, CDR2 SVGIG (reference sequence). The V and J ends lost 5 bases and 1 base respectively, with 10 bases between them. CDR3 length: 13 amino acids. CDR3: CAWAETGTDTQYF. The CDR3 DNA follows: TGTGCCTGGGCGGAGACTGGCACAGATACGCAGTATTTT.

The CDR3 loop is CASSSRTSTETQYF. The CDR3 nucleotides are TGTGCCAGCAGTTCGCGGACTAGTACAGAGACCCAGTACTTC. The rearrangement links TRBV27 to TRBJ2-5, with 7 bases matching TRBD2. Germline CDR1 is MNHEY and CDR2 is SMNVEV (reference sequence). This CDR3 contains 14 residues. Trimming removed 4 bases from V and 4 bases from J; junction bases left unmatched: 6.

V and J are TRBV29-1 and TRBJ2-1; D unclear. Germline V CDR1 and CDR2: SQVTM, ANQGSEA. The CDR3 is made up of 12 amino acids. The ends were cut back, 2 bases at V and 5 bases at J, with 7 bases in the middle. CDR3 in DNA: TGCAGCGTTGAATTCCAGGACAATGAGCAGTTCTTC. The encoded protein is CSVEFQDNEQFF.

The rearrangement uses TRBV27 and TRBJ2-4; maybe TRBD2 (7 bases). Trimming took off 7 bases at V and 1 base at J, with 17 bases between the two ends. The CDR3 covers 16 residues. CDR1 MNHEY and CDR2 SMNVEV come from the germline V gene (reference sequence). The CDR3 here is CASTDTGREAKNIQYF. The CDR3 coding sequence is TGTGCCAGCACGGACACAGGGAGGGAGGCCAAAAACATTCAGTACTTC.

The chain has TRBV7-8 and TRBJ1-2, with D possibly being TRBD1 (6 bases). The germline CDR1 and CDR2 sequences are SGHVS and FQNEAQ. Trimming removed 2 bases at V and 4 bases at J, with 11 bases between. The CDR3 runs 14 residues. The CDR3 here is CASSLSGQLYGYTF. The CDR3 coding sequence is TGTGCCAGCAGCTTAAGCGGACAGCTCTATGGCTACACCTTC.

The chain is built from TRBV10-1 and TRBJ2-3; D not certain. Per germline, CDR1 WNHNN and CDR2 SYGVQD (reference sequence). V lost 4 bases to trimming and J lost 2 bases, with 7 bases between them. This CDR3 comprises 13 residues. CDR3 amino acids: CASSVDFTDTQYF. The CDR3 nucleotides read TGCGCCAGCAGTGTTGACTTCACAGATACGCAGTATTTT.

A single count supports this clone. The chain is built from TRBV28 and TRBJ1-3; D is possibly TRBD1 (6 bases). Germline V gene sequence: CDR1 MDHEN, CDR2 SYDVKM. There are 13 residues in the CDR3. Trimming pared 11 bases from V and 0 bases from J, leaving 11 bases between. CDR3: CASQDSSGNTIYF. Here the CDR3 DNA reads TGTGCCTCTCAGGACAGCTCTGGAAACACCATATATTTT.

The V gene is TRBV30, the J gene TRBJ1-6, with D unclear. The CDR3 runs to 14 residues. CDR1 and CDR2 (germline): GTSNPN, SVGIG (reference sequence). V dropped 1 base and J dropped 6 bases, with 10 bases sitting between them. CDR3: CAWSGRVSNSPLHF. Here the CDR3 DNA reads TGTGCCTGGAGTGGTCGGGTGTCTAATTCACCCCTCCACTTT.

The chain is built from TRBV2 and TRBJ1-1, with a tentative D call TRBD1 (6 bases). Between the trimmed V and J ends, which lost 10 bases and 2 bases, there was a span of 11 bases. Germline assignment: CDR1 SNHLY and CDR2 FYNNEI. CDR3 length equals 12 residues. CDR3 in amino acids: CAIYRENTEAFF. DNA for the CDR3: TGTGCCATCTACAGGGAAAACACTGAAGCTTTCTTT.

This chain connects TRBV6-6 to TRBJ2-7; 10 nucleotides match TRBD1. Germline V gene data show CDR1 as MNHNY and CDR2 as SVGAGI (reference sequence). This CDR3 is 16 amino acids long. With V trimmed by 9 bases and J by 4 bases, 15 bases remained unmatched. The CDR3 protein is CASSVGQGINRYEQYF. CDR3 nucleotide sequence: TGTGCCAGTAGTGTGGGACAGGGGATTAATAGATACGAGCAGTACTTC.

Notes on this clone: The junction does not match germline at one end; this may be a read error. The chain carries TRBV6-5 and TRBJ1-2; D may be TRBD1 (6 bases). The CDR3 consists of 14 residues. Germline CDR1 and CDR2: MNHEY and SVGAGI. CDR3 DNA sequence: TGTGCCAGCAGCTACTCGGGAGGGGGTCGCGGCTACACCTTC. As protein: CASSYSGGGRGYTF.

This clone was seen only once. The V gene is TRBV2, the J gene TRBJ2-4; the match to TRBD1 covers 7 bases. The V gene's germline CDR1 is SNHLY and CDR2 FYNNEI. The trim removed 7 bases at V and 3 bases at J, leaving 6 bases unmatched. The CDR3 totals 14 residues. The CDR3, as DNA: TGTGCCAGCAACAGACAGGGTGTCAAAAACATTCAGTACTTC. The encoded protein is CASNRQGVKNIQYF.

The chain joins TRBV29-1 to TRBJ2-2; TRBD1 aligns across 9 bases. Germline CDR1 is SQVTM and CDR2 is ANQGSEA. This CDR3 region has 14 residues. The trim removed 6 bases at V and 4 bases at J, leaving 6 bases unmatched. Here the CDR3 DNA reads TGCAGCGTCGGGACAGGGACCGGCACCGGGGAGCTGTTTTTT. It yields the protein CSVGTGTGTGELFF.

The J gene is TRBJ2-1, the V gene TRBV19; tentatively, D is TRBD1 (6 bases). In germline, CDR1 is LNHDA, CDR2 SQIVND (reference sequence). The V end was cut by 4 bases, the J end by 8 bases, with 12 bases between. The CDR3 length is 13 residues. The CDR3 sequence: CASSTRTADEQFF. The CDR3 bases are TGTGCCAGTAGTACCCGGACAGCTGATGAGCAGTTCTTC.

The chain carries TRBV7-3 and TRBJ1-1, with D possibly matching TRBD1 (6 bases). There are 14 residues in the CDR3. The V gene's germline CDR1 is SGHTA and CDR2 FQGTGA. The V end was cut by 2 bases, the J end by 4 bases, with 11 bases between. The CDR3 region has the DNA TGTGCCAGCAGCTTAGGGGGCGGGGGCACTGAAGCTTTCTTT. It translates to CASSLGGGGTEAFF. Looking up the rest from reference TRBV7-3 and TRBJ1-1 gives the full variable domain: GAGVSQTPSNKVTEKGKYVELRCDPISGHTALYWYRQSLGQGPEFLIYFQGTGAADDSGLPNDRFFAVRPEGSVSTLKIQRTERGDSAVYLCASSLGGGGTEAFFGQGTRLTVV.